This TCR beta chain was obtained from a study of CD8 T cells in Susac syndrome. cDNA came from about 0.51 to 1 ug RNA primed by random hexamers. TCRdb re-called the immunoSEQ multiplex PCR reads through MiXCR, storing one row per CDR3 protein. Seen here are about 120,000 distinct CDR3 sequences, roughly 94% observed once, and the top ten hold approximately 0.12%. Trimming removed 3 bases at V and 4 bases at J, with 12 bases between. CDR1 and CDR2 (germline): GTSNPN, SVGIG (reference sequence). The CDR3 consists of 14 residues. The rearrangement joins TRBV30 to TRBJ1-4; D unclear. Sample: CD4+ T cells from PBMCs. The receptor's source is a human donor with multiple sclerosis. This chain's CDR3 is CAWSPSPVNEKLFF. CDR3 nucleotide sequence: TGTGCCTGGAGCCCAAGCCCGGTTAATGAAAAACTGTTTTTT.